The 10 T cell receptor beta chains in this list originate from one sample, sequenced in a study of cytomegalovirus exposure and HLA in healthy donors. Profiled with immunoSEQ multiplex PCR; TCRdb holds only in-frame clones, not every one. This sample has about 73,000 clones; about 90% occur once, and the top ten carry 3% to 4.5%. Sequenced: PBMCs. The receptors derive from a woman aged 18-29 years in good health and CMV-seropositive.

The rearrangement joins TRBV2 to TRBJ2-7; TRBD2 matches 8 bases. This CDR3 has 15 amino acids. Germline V gene data show CDR1 as SNHLY and CDR2 as FYNNEI. Trimming cost V 4 bases and J 2 bases; bases outside gene matches: 7. For the CDR3, the DNA is TGTGCCAGCAGTGGGACCGGCGGGGGGACCTACGAGCAGTACTTC. This translates into CASSGTGGGTYEQYF. Full variable domain (rest looked up from reference TRBV2 and TRBJ2-7): EPEVTQTPSHQVTQMGQEVILRCVPISNHLYFYWYRQILGQKVEFLVSFYNNEISEKSEIFDDQFSVERPDGSNFTLKIRSTKLEDSAMYFCASSGTGGGTYEQYFGPGTRLTVT.

The chain uses TRBV15 and TRBJ2-3; 7 positions agree with TRBD1. Germline V gene data show CDR1 as LNHNV and CDR2 as YYDKDF (reference sequence). This CDR3 comprises 14 residues. Trimming took 11 bases from V and 9 from J; bases not matched to a gene: 17. The CDR3 DNA sequence: TGTGCCTTGAGGAGAGACAGGGAATCTAAAACGCAGTATTTT. This encodes CALRRDRESKTQYF.

The rearrangement links TRBV4-1 to TRBJ2-2; perhaps TRBD2 as D (5 bases). Germline lookup yields CDR1 MGHRA and CDR2 YSYEKL. The germline V and J ends were trimmed by 4 bases and 1 base, with 7 bases remaining between them. The CDR3 is 14 amino acids. The CDR3 DNA sequence: TGCGCCAGCAGCCCGGGGTGGAACACCGGGGAGCTGTTTTTT. Amino acids: CASSPGWNTGELFF.

The rearrangement uses TRBV6-5 and TRBJ2-3, with D unclear. The CDR3 contains 15 residues. Deletions cut 0 bases from V and 4 bases from J, with 11 bases between. Germline-derived CDR1 and CDR2 are MNHEY and SVGAGI. Here the CDR3 DNA reads TGTGCCAGCAGTTACTCTTCCGCGCCGGCAGATACGCAGTATTTT. It codes for CASSYSSAPADTQYF.

The chain has TRBV9 and TRBJ2-7; 7 bases agree with TRBD2. This CDR3 spans 14 amino acids. In germline, CDR1 is SGDLS, CDR2 YYNGEE. Trimming at V came to 3 bases and at J to 2 bases, leaving 5 bases not matched to a gene. The CDR3 bases are TGTGCCAGCAGCGATAGCGGGCAACCCTACGAGCAGTACTTC. Protein: CASSDSGQPYEQYF.

This rearrangement joins TRBV5-5 to TRBJ2-4, with D tentatively TRBD1 (6 bases). The CDR3 spans 15 residues. Trimming stripped 3 bases from V and 3 bases from J, with 13 bases between. CDR1 is SGHKS, CDR2 YYEKEE, per germline (reference sequence). Here the CDR3 reads CASSSDGTSKNIQYF. The CDR3 bases are TGTGCCAGCAGCTCGGACGGGACAAGCAAAAACATTCAGTACTTC.

The V call is TRBV5-1, the J call TRBJ2-3; TRBD1 agrees at 9 bases. CDR1 and CDR2 from the germline V gene are SGHRS and YFSETQ. CDR3 length equals 15 residues. V shed 4 bases, J shed 2 bases, and the junction held 5 bases outside the gene matches. Written as DNA, the CDR3 is TGCGCCAGCAGCCCGCGACAGGGGGACACAGATACGCAGTATTTT. Encoded protein: CASSPRQGDTDTQYF. The whole variable domain, filled in from reference TRBV5-1 and TRBJ2-3, reads KAGVTQTPRYLIKTRGQQVTLSCSPISGHRSVSWYQQTPGQGLQFLFEYFSETQRNKGNFPGRFSGRQFSNSRSEMNVSTLELGDSALYLCASSPRQGDTDTQYFGPGTRLTVL.

The chain employs TRBV4-1 and TRBJ2-7, with 8 bases identical to TRBD1. CDR3 length: 14 residues. Germline V gene sequence: CDR1 MGHRA, CDR2 YSYEKL. V lost 1 base to trimming and J lost 7 bases; unmatched junction nucleotides: 6. CDR3 region: CASSQGQGAREQYF. DNA of the CDR3: TGCGCCAGCAGCCAAGGGCAGGGGGCAAGGGAGCAGTACTTC.

The chain links TRBV13 to TRBJ2-1; possible D gene TRBD1, 6 bases. Deletions cut 5 bases from V and 4 bases from J, with 15 bases between. The CDR3 spans 15 residues. Germline CDR1 is PRHDT and CDR2 is FYEKMQ (reference sequence). The CDR3 coding sequence is TGTGCCAGCAGCCGCGGACAGAGTGATTACAATGAGCAGTTCTTC. Encoded protein: CASSRGQSDYNEQFF.

Sample share makes this clone medium-sized. The chain links TRBV10-3 to TRBJ1-3, with D possibly TRBD1 on 6 matching bases. Trimming cost V 2 bases and J 7 bases, with 15 bases left between them. The CDR3 runs to 15 residues. CDR1 is ENHRY, CDR2 SYGVKD, per germline. The CDR3 bases are TGTGCCATCAGTGAGGTTTCGGCAGGGGCCAACACCATATATTTT. This gives the protein CAISEVSAGANTIYF.